What follows are 16 T cell receptor beta chains derived from one specimen sequenced in a study of identical twins. A single record per CDR3 protein comes from TCRdb applying MiXCR to the 5' RACE reads. The sample has about 660,000 distinct CDR3 sequences; 8.5% to 9.5% are singletons. This sample was also put to use in a study of yellow fever vaccine responses in identical twins.

The specimen sequenced was PBMCs. The receptors stem from a woman aged 18-29 years in good health.

This chain connects TRBV20-1 to TRBJ2-7; no clear D gene. Germline V gene data show CDR1 as DFQATT and CDR2 as SNEGSKA (reference sequence). V was shortened by 0 bases and J by 5 bases, with 5 bases between the two germline ends. The CDR3 totals 11 residues. The CDR3 here is CSARDVNEQYF. CDR3 DNA sequence: TGCAGTGCTAGAGATGTGAACGAGCAGTACTTC.

This chain uses TRBV7-2 with TRBJ1-2, with a weak D call TRBD1 (5 bases). Trimming removed 3 bases at V and 4 bases at J, with 12 bases between. Germline CDR1 SGHTA, CDR2 FQGNSA. The CDR3 contains 14 residues. The CDR3 here is CASSFSQGTYGYTF. The CDR3 DNA sequence: TGTGCCAGCAGCTTTTCCCAGGGTACCTATGGCTACACCTTC. Complete variable domain (other parts from reference TRBV7-2 and TRBJ1-2): GAGVSQSPSNKVTEKGKDVELRCDPISGHTALYWYRQSLGQGLEFLIYFQGNSAPDKSGLPSDRFSAERTGGSVSTLTIQRTQQEDSAVYLCASSFSQGTYGYTFGSGTRLTVV.

This clonotype was picked up a small number of times. The chain has TRBV20-1 and TRBJ1-2; TRBD1 is a possible D gene (5 bases). Per germline, CDR1 DFQATT and CDR2 SNEGSKA (reference sequence). This CDR3 spans 16 amino acids. V lost 3 bases, J lost 6 bases, and 23 bases lay in between. The CDR3 sequence is CSASPGLRLSGDGYTF. The CDR3 bases are TGCAGTGCTAGCCCGGGACTTCGGTTGAGTGGAGATGGCTACACCTTC.

This clonotype occurred many times. The chain combines TRBV25-1 with TRBJ2-2; D is possibly TRBD1 (5 bases). V was trimmed by 2 bases and J by 2 bases, leaving 6 bases between them. CDR3 size: 14 residues. Looked up from germline, CDR1 is MGHDK and CDR2 is SYGVNS. CDR3 region: CASSEQGNTGELFF. CDR3 nucleotides: TGTGCCAGCAGTGAACAGGGCAACACCGGGGAGCTGTTTTTT.

This clonotype was detected only a few times. The chain carries TRBV12-3 or TRBV12-4 and TRBJ2-7; 9 nucleotides agree with TRBD1. CDR3 length: 14 amino acids. After removal of 10 bases from V and 0 bases from J, the junction contained 7 bases not matched to a gene. CDR3 in amino acids: CATSTGGSSYEQYF. CDR3 coding DNA: TGTGCCACCTCGACAGGGGGATCCTCCTACGAGCAGTACTTC.

This clonotype was counted at least ten times. This chain uses TRBV3-1 with TRBJ2-7, with 7 bases fitting TRBD1. The ends lost 1 base at V and 12 bases at J; junction bases unmatched: 9. Germline V gene sequence: CDR1 LGHDT, CDR2 YNNKEL (reference sequence). This CDR3 is built from 13 residues. In DNA, the CDR3 is TGTGCCAGCAGCCAAGGAACAACAGGGGATCGGTACTTC. It yields the protein CASSQGTTGDRYF.

The chain has TRBV7-2 and TRBJ2-7; 9 bases match TRBD2. This CDR3 has 17 residues. Germline CDR1 is SGHTA and CDR2 is FQGNSA. The J segment lost 1 base and the V segment lost 2 bases, leaving 9 bases of the junction unmatched. CDR3 in DNA: TGTGCCAGCAGCTTATCTAGCGGGATCCAACCTTCCTACGAGCAGTACTTC. Its translation is CASSLSSGIQPSYEQYF. Complete variable domain (other parts from reference TRBV7-2 and TRBJ2-7): GAGVSQSPSNKVTEKGKDVELRCDPISGHTALYWYRQSLGQGLEFLIYFQGNSAPDKSGLPSDRFSAERTGGSVSTLTIQRTQQEDSAVYLCASSLSSGIQPSYEQYFGPGTRLTVT.

This clonotype came up a few times. The chain uses TRBV3-1 and TRBJ2-7; no definite D call. The CDR3 consists of 14 residues. Looked up from germline, CDR1 is LGHDT and CDR2 is YNNKEL (reference sequence). Trimming shortened V by 4 bases and J by 3 bases, and 13 bases separated the two germline ends. The CDR3 is CASSPLDSVYEQYF. The CDR3 DNA reads as TGTGCCAGCAGCCCCCTGGATTCAGTCTACGAGCAGTACTTC.

This clonotype was counted a few times. The chain uses TRBV6-2 or TRBV6-3 and TRBJ2-7; TRBD2 matches 7 bases. The CDR3 is made up of 18 amino acids. Unmatched junction bases numbered 15, after V lost 2 bases and J lost 2 bases. CDR1 is MNHEY, CDR2 SVGEGT, per germline. The CDR3, as DNA: TGTGCCAGCAGTTACCCAACAACCGCGGGGAGGGCCGCCTACGAGCAGTACTTC. This sequence encodes CASSYPTTAGRAAYEQYF.

This clonotype showed up just a few times. V and J are TRBV20-1 and TRBJ2-3, with D tentatively TRBD1 (5 bases). The CDR3 contains 12 residues. The germline CDR1 and CDR2 sequences are DFQATT and SNEGSKA (reference sequence). The CDR3 protein is CRAGQGTDTQYF. CDR3 bases: TGCAGAGCAGGGCAGGGCACAGATACGCAGTATTTT.

The sample holds a few counts of this clonotype. This chain joins TRBV7-9 and TRBJ2-7; 9 nucleotides line up with TRBD1. The V and J ends lost 5 bases and 5 bases, in that order; junction bases with no gene match: 10. Germline V gene sequence: CDR1 SEHNR, CDR2 FQNEAQ (reference sequence). CDR3 length: 15 amino acids. The CDR3 region is CASSASGTGLDEQYF. The CDR3 DNA is TGTGCCAGCAGCGCCTCCGGGACAGGGCTAGACGAGCAGTACTTC.

This clonotype has more than one count but fewer than ten. This chain joins TRBV24-1 and TRBJ2-3; 8 positions match TRBD2. This CDR3 spans 16 amino acids. The V gene end was trimmed by 3 bases and the J gene end by 2 bases; junction bases not matched to a gene: 6. Germline V lookup: CDR1 KGHDR, CDR2 SFDVKD. The CDR3 sequence is CATSDISGSVTDTQYF. CDR3 nucleotide sequence: TGTGCCACCAGTGATATAAGCGGGAGCGTCACAGATACGCAGTATTTT.

V and J are TRBV7-2 and TRBJ2-7; TRBD2 matches 7 bases. The CDR3 runs 12 residues. V shed 5 bases and J 5 bases; nucleotides not matched to a gene: 3. CDR1 and CDR2 from the germline V gene are SGHTA and FQGNSA. CDR3: CASSVSGNEQYF. The CDR3 nucleotides read TGTGCCAGCAGCGTGAGCGGGAACGAGCAGTACTTC.

The sample holds many counts of this clonotype. The chain carries TRBV6-5 and TRBJ2-1; D is possibly TRBD1 or TRBD2 (6 bases each). Germline loops: CDR1 MNHEY, CDR2 SVGAGI. This CDR3 contains 16 residues. Deletions cut 0 bases from V and 0 bases from J, with 9 bases between. CDR3: CASSYSGGFSYNEQFF. As DNA, the CDR3 is TGTGCCAGCAGTTACTCAGGGGGGTTCTCCTACAATGAGCAGTTCTTC.

This clonotype appeared a few times. This sequence joins TRBV5-6 and TRBJ2-7; D is ambiguous. Germline CDR1 is SGHDT and CDR2 is YYEEEE. This CDR3 region has 12 residues. V shed 1 base and J shed 5 bases, with 7 bases lying between them. The CDR3 coding sequence is TGTGCCAGCAGCTTGTGGAAGGACGAGCAGTACTTC. Protein product: CASSLWKDEQYF.

The chain recombines TRBV24-1 with TRBJ2-3; D ambiguous. The CDR3 has 12 residues. Germline CDR1 is KGHDR and CDR2 is SFDVKD. Trimming cost V 5 bases and J 3 bases, with 5 bases left between them. In DNA form, the CDR3 reads TGTGCCACCAGTGTCAAGACAGATACGCAGTATTTT. This sequence encodes CATSVKTDTQYF.